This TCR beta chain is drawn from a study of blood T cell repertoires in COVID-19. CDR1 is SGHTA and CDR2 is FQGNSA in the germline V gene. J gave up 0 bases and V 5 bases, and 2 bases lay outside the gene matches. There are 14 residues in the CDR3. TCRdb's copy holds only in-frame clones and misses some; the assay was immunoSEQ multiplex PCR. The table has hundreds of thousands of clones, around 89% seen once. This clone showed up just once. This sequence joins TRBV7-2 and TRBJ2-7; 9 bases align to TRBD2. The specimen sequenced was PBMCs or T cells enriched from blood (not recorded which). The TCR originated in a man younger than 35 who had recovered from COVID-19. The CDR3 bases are TGTGCCAGCAGCCCAGCGGGAGGCTCCTACGAGCAGTACTTC. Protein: CASSPAGGSYEQYF.